This is a list of T cell receptor beta chains from one sample in a study of T cell changes during pregnancy in multiple sclerosis. Using immunoSEQ multiplex PCR, the repertoire was profiled, and TCRdb retains in-frame clones only, with some absent. The repertoire consists of over 50,000 clones, with about nine tenths occurring once and the leading ten covering 2% to 2.5%. The specimen was peripheral blood, collected in the first trimester of pregnancy. These TCRs come from a female donor in good health, enrolled as a control in a pregnancy study. CDR3s include the opening cysteine and the closing phenylalanine or tryptophan. The D gene is left open where the match is weak. Size tells how often a clone was seen (once, few, many) or the class of an expanded clone, and some rows leave it out.

size,J,V,D,DNA,CDR3
once,TRBJ1-6,TRBV4-1,NA,TGCGCCAGCAGCCAAGAACCCGCGTTAGGGGGATCCTATAATTCACCCCTCCACTTT,CASSQEPALGGSYNSPLHF
NA,TRBJ2-3,TRBV30,NA,TGTGCCTGGAGTTCCCCGGGAGATACGCAGTATTTT,CAWSSPGDTQYF
NA,TRBJ2-7,TRBV7-9,NA,TGTGCCAGCAGCTCCGTAGCGACCAGCTCCTACGAGCAGTACTTC,CASSSVATSSYEQYF
once,TRBJ1-4,TRBV2,TRBD1,TGTGCCAGCAGTGAAGCGCGGGACAGGATCAACGCAGAAAAACTGTTTTTT,CASSEARDRINAEKLFF
NA,TRBJ2-1,TRBV7-8,NA,TGTGCCAGCAGCTCCTTACCCGGAGATGAGCAGTTCTTC,CASSSLPGDEQFF
NA,TRBJ1-2,TRBV28,TRBD1,TGTGCCAGCGTAACAGGGGGGGCGAAAGGCTACACCTTC,CASVTGGAKGYTF
NA,TRBJ1-1,TRBV27,NA,TGTGCCAGCAGTTGGCTCACACAGGGGAACACTGAAGCTTTCTTT,CASSWLTQGNTEAFF
few,TRBJ1-2,TRBV13,NA,TGTGCCAGCAGCCCAGGGGTCGACTATGGCTACACCTTC,CASSPGVDYGYTF
NA,TRBJ2-7,TRBV6-5,NA,TGTGCCAGCAGTTACTCCCAGGGGAGCCCCTACGAGCAGTACTTC,CASSYSQGSPYEQYF
NA,TRBJ2-3,TRBV29-1,NA,TGCAGCGTTGACACCAGCAGGGGGGCAGATACGCAGTATTTT,CSVDTSRGADTQYF
NA,TRBJ2-1,TRBV19,TRBD2,TGTGCCAGTGGACTAGCGGGGGGGCCCCTTAATGAGCAGTTCTTC,CASGLAGGPLNEQFF
NA,TRBJ2-7,TRBV14,TRBD1,TGTGCCAGCAGCCGGACAGGCCTTGACCCCTACGAGCAGTACTTC,CASSRTGLDPYEQYF
few,TRBJ2-5,TRBV6-1,TRBD2,TGTGCCAGCAGCCGCGGACTAGTTCAAGAGACCCAGTACTTC,CASSRGLVQETQYF
NA,TRBJ2-2,TRBV7-8,TRBD2,TGTGCCAGCAGCTCCGGACTAGCGGTGCGAACCGGGGAGCTGTTTTTT,CASSSGLAVRTGELFF
NA,TRBJ2-1,TRBV5-1,NA,TGCGCCAGCGGCCGGGATGGCCCGGGTGAGCAGTTCTTC,CASGRDGPGEQFF
NA,TRBJ2-3,TRBV5-1,TRBD2,TGCGCCAGCAGCTTGTTGGCGGGGGGACAAAAAGATACGCAGTATTTT,CASSLLAGGQKDTQYF
NA,TRBJ1-2,TRBV27,TRBD1,TGTGCCAGCAGTTTAGAGGGGACAGCCTATGGCTACACCTTC,CASSLEGTAYGYTF
NA,TRBJ2-2,TRBV28,NA,TGTGCCAGCAGTCCGAGGACTGGGGCCGGGGAGCTGTTTTTT,CASSPRTGAGELFF
NA,TRBJ1-4,TRBV11-2,NA,TGTGCCAGCAGCACCCTGGGGGAGGTACGGCAACGTAACGAAAAACTGTTTTTT,CASSTLGEVRQRNEKLFF
NA,TRBJ2-7,TRBV14,TRBD1,TGTGCCAGCAGCCAGTGGGCCAGGGGGATCTCCTACGAGCAGTACTTC,CASSQWARGISYEQYF
NA,TRBJ1-1,TRBV7-9,TRBD1,TGTGCCAGCAGCCGCGGGACAGTCACTGAAGCTTTCTTT,CASSRGTVTEAFF
NA,TRBJ2-1,TRBV10-2,TRBD2,TGCGCCACCCGACTAGCGGGGGGCCTCAATGAGCAGTTCTTC,CATRLAGGLNEQFF
NA,TRBJ2-5,TRBV5-1,NA,TGCGCCAGCAGCTTGGTTACCAGGGAAGAGACCCAGTACTTC,CASSLVTREETQYF
NA,TRBJ2-1,TRBV27,TRBD2,TGTGCCAGCAGTTTAGCCCCAGGTAGCGGGAGGCGCAATGAGCAGTTCTTC,CASSLAPGSGRRNEQFF
NA,TRBJ2-7,TRBV5-1,NA,TGCGCCAGCAGCTTGGATTCGGCGGCGGGATACGAGCAGTACTTC,CASSLDSAAGYEQYF
NA,TRBJ2-7,TRBV5-4,NA,TGTGCCAGCAGCCCTGGACTCTACGAGCAGTACTTC,CASSPGLYEQYF
NA,TRBJ2-1,TRBV19,TRBD2,TGTGCCAGTACCTCACTAGCGGGGTCCTACAATGAGCAGTTCTTC,CASTSLAGSYNEQFF
NA,TRBJ2-1,TRBV28,NA,TGTGCCAGCAGTCCAGCGGACAGAAACAATGAGCAGTTCTTC,CASSPADRNNEQFF